This TCR beta chain was captured by sequencing in a study of vaccination and CD4 T cells after COVID-19. The overall study: Nasal swab PCR detected SARS-CoV-2 in convalescent patients; eight or nine had mild disease, one severe. Each of the control cultures got a CEFX pool, an HIV-1 Nef pool, or no peptide.

Oncomine TCR Beta short-read sequencing was applied to DNA from cultured CD4+ T cells. MiXCR, run by TCRdb on the PCR reads, gives a single entry per CDR3 protein. The sample lists 18,000 or so distinct CDR3 sequences, 53% occurring once. CDR1 is MNHNS, CDR2 SASEGT, per germline. CDR3 length: 13 amino acids. Trimming left V 7 bases short and J 7 bases short, with 16 bases between. The treatment: approximately 9-day PBMC culture with coronavirus spike peptide pools or control peptides (ViraFEST assay). Findings and limits, study-wide: Nearly all convalescent vaccine-specific clones, 304 of 307, recognized only SARS-CoV-2 spike. Median reactive clonotypes, those recognizing SARS-CoV-2, rose from about 22 to 38, not significantly.

To note about this clonotype: Its antigen remains unidentified.

The V and J genes are TRBV6-1 and TRBJ1-1; possible D gene TRBD1, 5 bases. This receptor was taken from a human donor who had recovered from COVID-19. Here the sequenced sample was CD4+ T cells from blood, cultured in vitro, taken before SARS-CoV-2 vaccination. CDR3 in DNA: TGTGCCAGCATTCGACGGGGGGGTAGTGAAGCTTTCTTT. It is translated as CASIRRGGSEAFF.